This TCR beta chain was profiled in a study of long-term antiretroviral therapy in people with HIV. The CDR3 covers 14 residues. Germline V gene data show CDR1 as MDHEN and CDR2 as SYDVKM. V gave up 6 bases and J gave up 5 bases, with 16 bases separating them. As regards this clone: Its target is not known.

Run at survey level, the immunoSEQ assay was version v3.0. Libraries were prepared by immunoSEQ multiplex PCR; TCRdb keeps only in-frame clonotypes and omits some of them. The table records nearly 50,000 clones, about 80% of them present only once. Overall study results and limits: Regardless of time point, clones expanded before ART dominated the repertoire. The ART regimens used between the mid-2000s and the late 2010s may be less effective than current ones.

The V gene is TRBV28, the J gene TRBJ1-1; no reliable D call. This clonotype was sampled from a woman aged 18-29 years with HIV. The sequenced sample was unsorted PBMCs, obtained 0.8 years after starting antiretroviral therapy. This CDR3 is CASRKTGPWTEAFF. CDR3 nucleotides: TGTGCCAGCAGGAAGACGGGCCCTTGGACTGAAGCTTTCTTT. Full variable domain (outside the CDR3, taken from reference TRBV28 and TRBJ1-1): DVKVTQSSRYLVKRTGEKVFLECVQDMDHENMFWYRQDPGLGLRLIYFSYDVKMKEKGDIPEGYSVSREKKERFSLILESASTNQTSMYLCASRKTGPWTEAFFGQGTRLTVV.